A single sample gave rise to the 20 T cell receptor beta chains below, sequenced in a study of T-cell reconstitution after alpha-beta-depleted transplantation in children. Unique molecular identifiers were incorporated when the TCRbeta library was constructed. TCRdb fed the PCR reads into MiXCR, producing one record per CDR3 protein. This repertoire shows 500,000 to 650,000 distinct CDR3 sequences, approximately 10% found once; its top ten account for approximately 15%. The sequences come from PBMCs, mostly from graft donor cells, collected 180 days after TCRalphabeta/CD19-depleted stem cell transplant. The source of these receptors is a female patient aged 2 to 10 who had a stem cell transplant for aplastic anemia, so the T cells may come from the graft donor.

V is TRBV7-9 and J is TRBJ2-7; 7 nucleotides line up with TRBD1. After removal of 5 bases from V and 3 bases from J, the junction contained 10 bases not matched to a gene. Germline assignment: CDR1 SEHNR and CDR2 FQNEAQ (reference sequence). CDR3 size: 15 residues. The CDR3 DNA sequence: TGTGCCAGCAGCCCAAGACAGGGTCGCGACTACGAGCAGTACTTC. This translates into CASSPRQGRDYEQYF. The complete variable domain, with remaining parts taken from reference TRBV7-9 and TRBJ2-7, reads DTGVSQNPRHKITKRGQNVTFRCDPISEHNRLYWYRQTLGQGPEFLTYFQNEAQLEKSRLLSDRFSAERPKGSFSTLEIQRTEQGDSAMYLCASSPRQGRDYEQYFGPGTRLTVT.

V and J are TRBV2 and TRBJ2-7, with no clear D. The CDR3 consists of 12 residues. Germline assignment: CDR1 SNHLY and CDR2 FYNNEI. Trimming left V 0 bases short and J 7 bases short, with 7 bases between. CDR3 region: CASSEARREQYV. DNA of the CDR3: TGTGCCAGCAGTGAAGCGCGGAGAGAGCAGTACGTC.

This chain uses TRBV7-9 with TRBJ1-1, with D perhaps TRBD1 (5 bases). V lost 5 bases, J lost 11 bases, and 27 bases lay in between. CDR1 is SEHNR, CDR2 FQNEAQ, per germline (reference sequence). The CDR3 is made up of 16 amino acids. The CDR3 DNA reads as TGTGCCAGCAGCCCCCACCCTTGGGACTCGCTGCGGGGGGCTTTCTTT. It specifies CASSPHPWDSLRGAFF.

The sample holds many counts of this clonotype. This chain joins TRBV5-1 and TRBJ2-1; D may be TRBD1 or TRBD2 (6 bases each). The germline V and J ends were trimmed by 6 bases and 7 bases, with 17 bases remaining between them. The CDR3 sequence is 14 residues long. Germline assignment: CDR1 SGHRS and CDR2 YFSETQ. CDR3 coding DNA: TGCGCCAGCATCCCGACCTTAGGGGGGAATGAGCAGTTCTTC. Translated: CASIPTLGGNEQFF.

There are a few counts of this clonotype. In DNA, the CDR3 is TGTGCCAGTAGTAACGGGAATTCACCCCTCCACTTT. Translated, it gives CASSNGNSPLHF. This chain connects TRBV19 to TRBJ1-6; D is uncertain. Trimming stripped 4 bases from V and 7 bases from J, with 5 bases between. Germline V gene data show CDR1 as LNHDA and CDR2 as SQIVND (reference sequence). The CDR3 spans 12 residues.

The rearrangement uses TRBV3-1 and TRBJ1-2; unclear D gene. The germline V gene encodes CDR1 LGHDT and CDR2 YNNKEL (reference sequence). The CDR3 has 11 amino acids. V lost 3 bases, J lost 10 bases, and 9 bases lay in between. For the CDR3, the DNA is TGTGCCAGCAGCCATGGCCCATTCTACACCTTC. This codes for CASSHGPFYTF.

This clonotype has just one count. This rearrangement joins TRBV4-3 to TRBJ2-1; TRBD2 matches 12 bases. V lost 0 bases, J lost 8 bases, and 8 bases stayed unmatched. In germline, CDR1 is LGHNA, CDR2 YSLEER. CDR3 length: 17 residues. CDR3 coding DNA: TGCGCCAGCAGCCAAGAACGGTCTAGCGGGAGGGTCTATGAGCAGTTCTTC. Translated: CASSQERSSGRVYEQFF.

This clonotype was seen repeatedly, ten times or more. The chain joins TRBV7-2 to TRBJ2-2; 10 nucleotides agree with TRBD2. Germline loops: CDR1 SGHTA, CDR2 FQGNSA. The CDR3 covers 15 residues. V lost 7 bases to trimming and J lost 5 bases; unmatched junction nucleotides: 7. CDR3 DNA sequence: TGTGCCAGCACCCTACCGACTAGCGGGACCGGGGAGCTGTTTTTT. It codes for CASTLPTSGTGELFF. The full variable domain, rest sourced from reference TRBV7-2 and TRBJ2-2, is GAGVSQSPSNKVTEKGKDVELRCDPISGHTALYWYRQSLGQGLEFLIYFQGNSAPDKSGLPSDRFSAERTGGSVSTLTIQRTQQEDSAVYLCASTLPTSGTGELFFGEGSRLTVL.

The chain couples TRBV29-1 to TRBJ1-1; no firm D call. The germline gives CDR1 SQVTM, CDR2 ANQGSEA. This CDR3 region has 10 residues. Trimming removed 5 bases at V and 6 bases at J, with 7 bases between. The CDR3 DNA follows: TGCAGCGTTCTTCGTTCTGAAGCTTTCTTT. Its translation is CSVLRSEAFF.

This clonotype has more than one count but fewer than ten. The chain couples TRBV25-1 to TRBJ2-1; the D is unclear. The germline V gene encodes CDR1 MGHDK and CDR2 SYGVNS. The CDR3 runs to 15 residues. V dropped 6 bases and J dropped 0 bases, with 12 bases sitting between them. This CDR3 is CASSARHSSYNEQFF. DNA for the CDR3: TGTGCCAGCAGCGCTAGACACAGCTCCTACAATGAGCAGTTCTTC.

This clonotype occurred a few times. The CDR3: CSVVVSGTLQETQYF. The DNA of the CDR3 is TGCAGCGTTGTGGTTAGCGGGACCCTCCAAGAGACCCAGTACTTC. The chain has TRBV29-1 and TRBJ2-5; 8 bases are shared with TRBD2. CDR1 and CDR2 from the germline V gene are SQVTM and ANQGSEA. The J segment lost 1 base and the V segment lost 4 bases, leaving 8 bases of the junction unmatched. CDR3 length: 15 amino acids.

The chain uses TRBV20-1 and TRBJ1-3; TRBD1 aligns across 10 bases. The V and J ends lost 3 bases and 6 bases, in that order; junction bases with no gene match: 8. The germline CDR1 and CDR2 sequences are DFQATT and SNEGSKA (reference sequence). This CDR3 is built from 15 residues. CDR3 in DNA: TGCAGTGCTAGGCCGGGGACAGGGGCAGAAAACACCATATATTTT. Translated: CSARPGTGAENTIYF.

The chain couples TRBV3-1 to TRBJ2-1, with 7 bases matching TRBD2. Germline-derived CDR1 and CDR2 are LGHDT and YNNKEL (reference sequence). V dropped 10 bases and J dropped 3; count of bases not matched to a gene: 18. CDR3 size: 17 residues. Here the CDR3 DNA reads TGTGCCACCTGCCACCTCACTAGCGTTGCTTTCTACAATGAGCAGTTCTTC. Amino acid sequence: CATCHLTSVAFYNEQFF.

This clonotype came up a few times. The CDR3 spells CAHGGTGYNEQFF. In DNA form, the CDR3 reads TGTGCTCATGGGGGGACAGGTTACAATGAGCAGTTCTTC. This chain connects TRBV6-2 or TRBV6-3 to TRBJ2-1, with 8 nucleotides matching TRBD1. CDR1 is MNHEY and CDR2 is SVGEGT in the germline V gene. The CDR3 has 13 residues.

In its sample, this clonotype was seen a few times. The gene calls are TRBV4-2 and TRBJ2-1; TRBD2 agrees at 8 bases. V was pared by 3 bases and J by 5 bases, with 6 bases of the junction left unmatched. In germline, CDR1 is LGHNA, CDR2 YNFKEQ. The CDR3 is 15 amino acids. This CDR3 is CASSQPGTRDNEQFF. CDR3 DNA: TGTGCCAGCAGCCAGCCCGGGACTAGGGACAATGAGCAGTTCTTC.

There are a few counts of this clonotype. The CDR3 coding sequence is TGTGCCAGCAGTTTAAGGGTCGTGAACACTGAAGCTTTCTTT. Translated: CASSLRVVNTEAFF. The chain carries TRBV12-3 or TRBV12-4 and TRBJ1-1; D ambiguous. V lost 2 bases to trimming and J lost 0 bases, with 7 bases between them. The CDR3 consists of 14 residues.

This clonotype was observed a handful of times. The genes are TRBV11-2 and TRBJ2-5; 10 bases align to TRBD1. In germline, CDR1 is SGHAT, CDR2 FQNNGV. CDR3 length: 19 residues. Trimming removed 5 bases from V and 1 base from J; junction bases left unmatched: 16. CDR3 residues: CASSIRQGAGVGFQETQYF. Here the CDR3 DNA reads TGTGCCAGCAGCATAAGACAGGGGGCCGGTGTGGGGTTCCAAGAGACCCAGTACTTC. Complete variable domain (other parts from reference TRBV11-2 and TRBJ2-5): EAGVAQSPRYKIIEKRQSVAFWCNPISGHATLYWYQQILGQGPKLLIQFQNNGVVDDSQLPKDRFSAERLKGVDSTLKIQPAKLEDSAVYLCASSIRQGAGVGFQETQYFGPGTRLLVL.

This clonotype has ten or more counts. This chain links TRBV10-3 with TRBJ2-4; D unclear. This CDR3 spans 19 amino acids. CDR1 and CDR2 from the germline V gene are ENHRY and SYGVKD. The germline V and J ends were trimmed by 2 bases and 0 bases, with 20 bases remaining between them. CDR3 in amino acids: CAISERAQTGGIAKNIQYF. Written as DNA, the CDR3 is TGTGCCATCAGTGAGCGGGCCCAGACGGGCGGAATAGCCAAAAACATTCAGTACTTC.

A remark on this clonotype: Since a much larger clone is just one base distant, this may be a read error. V gene TRBV10-3 combines with J gene TRBJ1-4; tentative D call: TRBD1 (5 bases). CDR3 length equals 13 residues. Trimming pared 11 bases from V and 3 bases from J, leaving 13 bases between. From germline, CDR1 is ENHRY and CDR2 SYGVKD. The CDR3 loop reads CAASGLANEKLFF. The CDR3, as DNA: TGTGCCGCCTCAGGGCTGGCTAATGAAAAACTGTTTTTT.

V is TRBV29-1 and J is TRBJ1-4; no clear D gene. The CDR3 totals 11 residues. From germline, CDR1 is SQVTM and CDR2 ANQGSEA. V was cut by 4 bases and J by 7 bases, with 7 bases left in between. The chain's CDR3 is CSVVWGEKLFF. The CDR3 DNA sequence: TGCAGCGTTGTCTGGGGTGAAAAACTGTTTTTT.